This T cell receptor beta chain originates from a study of T cell repertoires in cytomegalovirus infection. Whole-study context: Carrying CMV and the relevant HLA type showed in public TCR beta signatures. Broader study findings: Carriage of CMV together with the relevant HLA was identifiable through cumulative public TCR beta family frequency. Clonotype analysis showed dominance of the ex vivo response by HLA-C-restricted CMV-specific TCR beta clonotypes.

TCRdb re-called the reads with MiXCR, one entry per CDR3 protein. Found here are hundreds of thousands of distinct CDR3 sequences, 30% to 35% of them singletons; the top ten hold 9.5% to 15%. The germline V gene encodes CDR1 MNHEY and CDR2 SMNVEV (reference sequence). V lost 3 bases and J 14 bases, leaving 14 bases between the germline ends. The CDR3 runs to 12 residues. Notes on this clonotype: The target antigen is unknown.

The sample in question was cultured CD8+ T cells from PBMCs, obtained from culture after CMV antigen stimulation. The sequence was collected from a human donor in good health (CMV status not recorded). Some clones in this sample may be carry-over from other donors' samples. V usage is TRBV27 and J usage is TRBJ2-1; D remains ambiguous. The CDR3 sequence is CASSFVDAVEFF. The CDR3 DNA sequence: TGTGCCAGCAGTTTCGTTGACGCCGTAGAGTTCTTC.